This T cell receptor (beta chain) was sequenced for a study of T cells in Graves' hyperthyroidism and ophthalmopathy. This clonotype was recorded at least ten times. Amplification targeted TCR beta CDR3 regions from RNA transcripts. A first-round RT-PCR of the TCR CDR3 used the HTBI primer set. Each CDR3 protein gets one entry after TCRdb re-called the multiplex PCR reads with MiXCR. The sample comprises roughly 400,000 distinct CDR3 sequences, over 12% of which are singletons, and 25% to 30% rests with the top ten. This CDR3 has 13 amino acids. V dropped 2 bases and J dropped 2; count of bases not matched to a gene: 3. Germline V gene data show CDR1 as DFQATT and CDR2 as SNEGSKA (reference sequence).

Material: blood. The chain employs TRBV20-1 and TRBJ2-7; TRBD1 matches 7 bases. This TCR was recovered from a man aged 45 to 65 with Graves' ophthalmopathy. This CDR3 reads CSARWQGAYEQYF. Here the CDR3 DNA reads TGCAGTGCTAGATGGCAGGGGGCCTACGAGCAGTACTTC.